The next 20 T cell receptor beta chains were all read from a single sample in a study of CD4 T cells in relation to SARS-CoV-2 and coronaviruses. The unexposed donors gave CD4+ T cells in about 2010-2019, prior to COVID-19. The method was immunoSEQ multiplex PCR; TCRdb's version includes in-frame clones alone and lacks a portion of them. The sample lists some 64,000 clones, 85% to 95% occurring once. Material for sequencing was naive CD4+ T cells from PBMCs. Subset here: naive CD4+ T cells isolated by negative enrichment. These receptors all come from a human donor in good health.

The chain is built from TRBV12-3 or TRBV12-4 and TRBJ2-7; D possibly corresponds to TRBD2 (5 bases). The CDR3 totals 13 residues. V gave up 6 bases and J gave up 4 bases, with 13 bases separating them. Here the CDR3 reads CASSTELVYEQYF. CDR3 DNA: TGTGCCAGCAGCACCGAACTAGTTTACGAGCAGTACTTC.

The rearrangement links TRBV10-2 to TRBJ1-2; 12 bases align to TRBD1. CDR1 is WSHSY, CDR2 SAAADI, per germline. CDR3 length: 16 amino acids. Trimming removed 9 bases from V and 4 bases from J; junction bases left unmatched: 12. CDR3 bases: TGCGCCAGTGAGGGGACAGGGGGCAAGGCTATCTATGGCTACACCTTC. This translates into CASEGTGGKAIYGYTF.

The chain's CDR3 is CATKRPGQGAPSNQPQHF. The CDR3 coding sequence is TGTGCCACCAAACGACCGGGACAGGGGGCCCCGAGCAATCAGCCCCAGCATTTT. The gene calls are TRBV19 and TRBJ1-5; 12 bases align to TRBD1. The CDR3 length is 18 residues. After removal of 10 bases from V and 1 base from J, the junction contained 14 bases not matched to a gene. Germline loops: CDR1 LNHDA, CDR2 SQIVND (reference sequence).

The chain recombines TRBV12-3 or TRBV12-4 with TRBJ2-7; D is unclear. The CDR3 totals 13 residues. V lost 3 bases and J lost 4, with 10 bases in between. Here the CDR3 DNA reads TGTGCCAGCAGTTTGAACAGCCCGTACGAGCAGTACTTC. Protein product: CASSLNSPYEQYF.

The chain employs TRBV19 and TRBJ1-1, with D hard to call. In germline, CDR1 is LNHDA, CDR2 SQIVND (reference sequence). The V end was cut by 9 bases, the J end by 0 bases, with 17 bases between. The length of the CDR3 is 15 residues. CDR3 loop: CARMRVYHLNTEAFF. DNA of the CDR3: TGTGCCAGAATGAGGGTATACCACTTGAACACTGAAGCTTTCTTT.

The chain recombines TRBV6-5 with TRBJ2-5; D may be TRBD2 (5 bases). CDR1 and CDR2 (germline): MNHEY, SVGAGI. V lost 6 bases to trimming and J lost 2 bases, with 16 bases between them. CDR3 length equals 15 residues. The CDR3: CASRRAGGPQETQYF. Here the CDR3 DNA reads TGTGCCAGCAGAAGGGCGGGCGGTCCTCAAGAGACCCAGTACTTC.

The chain combines TRBV7-7 with TRBJ2-1, with 8 bases aligning to TRBD2. Trimming removed 2 bases from V and 7 bases from J; junction bases left unmatched: 1. Per germline, CDR1 SSHAT and CDR2 FNYEAQ (reference sequence). This CDR3 contains 13 residues. CDR3 nucleotide sequence: TGTGCCAGCAGCTTAAGCGGGAGTAATGAGCAGTTCTTC. It is translated as CASSLSGSNEQFF.

The gene calls are TRBV3-1 (or the pseudogene TRBV3-2) and TRBJ2-7; 9 bases match TRBD2. CDR3 length equals 15 residues. Trimming cost V 1 base and J 4 bases; bases outside gene matches: 5. Looked up from germline, CDR1 is LGHDT and CDR2 is YNNKEL (reference sequence). The CDR3 protein is CASSQGGSGRYEQYF. DNA for the CDR3: TGTGCCAGCAGCCAAGGTGGTAGCGGGAGATACGAGCAGTACTTC.

In this sample, this clone turned up once. This sequence joins TRBV27 and TRBJ1-3; no firm D call. Germline V lookup: CDR1 MNHEY, CDR2 SMNVEV (reference sequence). The CDR3 runs 14 residues. With 6 bases removed from V and 0 bases from J, the gap between germline ends came to 9 bases. Written as DNA, the CDR3 is TGTGCCAGCAGGGGTGGACTCTCTGGAAACACCATATATTTT. It is translated as CASRGGLSGNTIYF.

This clone was observed once. V usage is TRBV18 and J usage is TRBJ1-6; D might be TRBD1 (5 bases). The CDR3 sequence is 16 residues long. Germline CDR1 is KGHSH and CDR2 is LQKENI. V dropped 3 bases and J dropped 7 bases, with 16 bases sitting between them. CDR3 DNA sequence: TGTGCCAGCTCACCCAGGGTAGGACAAACAAATTCACCCCTCCACTTT. Encoded protein: CASSPRVGQTNSPLHF.

The rearrangement joins TRBV19 to TRBJ1-2; D possibly corresponds to TRBD1 (5 bases). The germline CDR1 and CDR2 sequences are LNHDA and SQIVND (reference sequence). Trimming stripped 10 bases from V and 3 bases from J, with 15 bases between. This CDR3 comprises 13 residues. The chain's CDR3 is CATRGPRDYGYTF. CDR3 in DNA: TGTGCCACCAGAGGTCCCAGGGACTATGGCTACACCTTC.

The chain couples TRBV24-1 to TRBJ1-2; D is undetermined. This CDR3 contains 13 residues. V was pared by 1 base and J by 11 bases, with 13 bases between. Germline values: CDR1 KGHDR, CDR2 SFDVKD. Here the CDR3 DNA reads TGTGCCACCAGTGATTTAATCGGCAGTGGTTACACCTTC. Protein sequence: CATSDLIGSGYTF.

The chain employs TRBV11-2 and TRBJ1-2, with 7 bases lining up with TRBD1. V gave up 6 bases and J gave up 8 bases; unmatched junction bases: 15. Germline V CDR1 and CDR2: SGHAT, FQNNGV. This CDR3 comprises 15 residues. In nucleotides, the CDR3 is TGTGCCAGCAGACAACTAGGGGACAGATCCAGAGGCTACACCTTC. It encodes CASRQLGDRSRGYTF.

CDR3 loop: CASRGGANVLTF. The CDR3 bases are TGTGCCAGCAGGGGGGGGGCCAACGTCCTGACTTTC. The rearrangement uses TRBV28 and TRBJ2-6; D remains unclear. The CDR3 totals 12 residues. CDR1 is MDHEN, CDR2 SYDVKM, per germline. Trimming shortened V by 6 bases and J by 4 bases, and 4 bases separated the two germline ends.

V gene TRBV19 combines with J gene TRBJ2-1; 7 bases match TRBD2. The junction had 8 bases not matched to a gene; V was cut back by 2 bases and J by 7 bases. The CDR3 runs to 15 residues. Germline V gives CDR1 LNHDA, CDR2 SQIVND (reference sequence). CDR3 nucleotide sequence: TGTGCCAGTAGTATAAGGGGACTATTATCGAATGAGCAGTTCTTC. It specifies CASSIRGLLSNEQFF.

This chain uses TRBV5-1 with TRBJ1-6, with D unresolved. The CDR3 is 13 residues long. Germline V gene sequence: CDR1 SGHRS, CDR2 YFSETQ. With 0 bases removed from V and 16 bases from J, the gap between germline ends came to 14 bases. The CDR3 is CASSLDGRPRLHF. DNA for the CDR3: TGCGCCAGCAGCTTGGACGGGCGGCCAAGGCTCCACTTT.

The genes are TRBV3-1 (or the pseudogene TRBV3-2) and TRBJ1-5; D ambiguous. Per the germline V gene, CDR1 is LGHDT and CDR2 is YNNKEL (reference sequence). V was trimmed by 1 base and J by 6 bases, leaving 7 bases between them. The CDR3 contains 13 residues. The CDR3 DNA reads as TGTGCCAGCAGCCAAGTAGGTCCTCAGCCCCAGCATTTT. This encodes CASSQVGPQPQHF.

This chain connects TRBV19 to TRBJ1-3, with TRBD1 as a possible D gene (6 bases). The CDR3 has 15 residues. CDR1 is LNHDA and CDR2 is SQIVND in the germline V gene (reference sequence). Trimming left V 8 bases short and J 0 bases short, with 14 bases between. The CDR3 sequence is CASDAADSSGNTIYF. The DNA of the CDR3 is TGTGCCAGTGATGCAGCGGACAGCTCTGGAAACACCATATATTTT.

The chain recombines TRBV7-3 with TRBJ2-5; 7 bases agree with TRBD1. The CDR3 totals 16 residues. Trimming at V came to 4 bases and at J to 5 bases, leaving 13 bases not matched to a gene. The germline V gene encodes CDR1 SGHTA and CDR2 FQGTGA. The CDR3 protein is CASSSTDRDPGETQYF. The CDR3 DNA reads as TGTGCCAGCAGCTCCACAGACAGGGATCCAGGGGAGACCCAGTACTTC.

This chain joins TRBV29-1 and TRBJ2-1; TRBD2 matches 9 bases. Germline assignment: CDR1 SQVTM and CDR2 ANQGSEA. The CDR3 totals 13 residues. V shed 6 bases and J 5 bases; nucleotides not matched to a gene: 5. CDR3 nucleotide sequence: TGCAGCGTCGAGGGGACTAGCAACAATGAGCAGTTCTTC. Translated: CSVEGTSNNEQFF.